A selection of T cell receptor beta chains follows, all from one sample in a study of tumor-infiltrating lymphocytes in oesophageal squamous cell carcinoma. MiXCR, applied by TCRdb to the PCR reads, yields one record per CDR3 protein. The sample carries under 25,000 distinct CDR3 sequences, under 50% recorded once. The sample was blood. Every receptor here comes from a male donor with esophageal squamous cell carcinoma. The CDR3 runs from the conserved cysteine through the conserved F or W. D genes are given only for firm matches. Part of the rows lack a size; the others show once, few, many or a class for expanded clones.

j_call d_call v_call clone_size cdr3_aa
TRBJ2-7 TRBD1 TRBV7-9 few CASSLGTGYDEQYF
TRBJ2-2 TRBD2 TRBV7-6 medium-sized CASSTRTSANTGELFF
TRBJ2-1 TRBD2 TRBV2 many CASKAGLYNEQFF
TRBJ1-3 TRBD1 TRBV7-2 NA CASSPDRVGNTIYF
NA TRBD2 TRBV6-2/TRBV6-3 NA CASDRSSGLAGDEQYF
TRBJ2-5 NA TRBV7-3 once CASSLKYIWETQYF
NA NA TRBV7-6 NA CVSSLYGSDTQYF
NA TRBD1 TRBV7-6 few CASSLAAGGLSYEQYF
TRBJ2-3 NA TRBV12-3/TRBV12-4 NA CASSLGQENTGELYF
NA TRBD1 TRBV7-6 NA CASSTGQITDTQYF
TRBJ2-5 TRBD2 TRBV7-2 NA CASSLGLLAGATKQYF